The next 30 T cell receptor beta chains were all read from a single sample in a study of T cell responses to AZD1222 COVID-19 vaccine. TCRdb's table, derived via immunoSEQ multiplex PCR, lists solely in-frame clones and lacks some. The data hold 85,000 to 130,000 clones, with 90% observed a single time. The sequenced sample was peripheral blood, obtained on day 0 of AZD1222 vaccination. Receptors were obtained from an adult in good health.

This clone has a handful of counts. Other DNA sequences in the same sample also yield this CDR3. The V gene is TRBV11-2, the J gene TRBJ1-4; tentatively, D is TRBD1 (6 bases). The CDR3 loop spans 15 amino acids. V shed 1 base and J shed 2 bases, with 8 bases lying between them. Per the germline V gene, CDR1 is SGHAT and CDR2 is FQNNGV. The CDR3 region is CASSLVGGTNEKLFF. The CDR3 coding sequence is TGTGCCAGCAGCTTAGTGGGGGGCACTAATGAAAAACTGTTTTTT.

This CDR3 is CASGVETGTNEKLFF. Written as DNA, the CDR3 is TGTGCCAGCGGGGTTGAGACAGGGACTAATGAAAAACTGTTTTTT. The chain carries TRBV7-9 and TRBJ1-4; 7 nucleotides agree with TRBD1. Trimming removed 8 bases from V and 2 bases from J; junction bases left unmatched: 8. Germline assignment: CDR1 SEHNR and CDR2 FQNEAQ (reference sequence). The CDR3 sequence is 15 residues long.

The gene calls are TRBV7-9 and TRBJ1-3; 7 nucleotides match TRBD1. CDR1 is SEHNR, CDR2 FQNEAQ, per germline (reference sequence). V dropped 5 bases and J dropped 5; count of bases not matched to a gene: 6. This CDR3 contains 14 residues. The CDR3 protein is CASSLRTGRNTIYF. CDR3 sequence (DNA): TGTGCCAGCAGCCTCCGGACAGGACGAAACACCATATATTTT.

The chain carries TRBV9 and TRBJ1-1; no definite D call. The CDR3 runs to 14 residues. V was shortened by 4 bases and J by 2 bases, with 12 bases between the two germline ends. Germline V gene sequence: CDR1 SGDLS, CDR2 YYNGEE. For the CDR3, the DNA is TGTGCCAGCAGCCCGGGTCAGCCAAACACTGAAGCTTTCTTT. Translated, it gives CASSPGQPNTEAFF.

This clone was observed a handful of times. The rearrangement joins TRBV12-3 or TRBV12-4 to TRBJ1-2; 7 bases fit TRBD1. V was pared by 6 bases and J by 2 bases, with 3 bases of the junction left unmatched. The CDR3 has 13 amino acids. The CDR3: CASSTGQNYGYTF. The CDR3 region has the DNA TGTGCCAGCAGCACGGGACAGAACTATGGCTACACCTTC.

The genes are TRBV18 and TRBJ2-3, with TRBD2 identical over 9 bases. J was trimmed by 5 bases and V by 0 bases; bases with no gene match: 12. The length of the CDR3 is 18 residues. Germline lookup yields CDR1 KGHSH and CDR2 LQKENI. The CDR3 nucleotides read TGTGCCAGCTCACCACCGGGGAGTGGCGGGAGGGCCGGAGATACGCAGTATTTT. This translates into CASSPPGSGGRAGDTQYF.

CDR3 DNA: TGTGCCAGCAGCCAGGAGACAGGGGGTGGTGATGGCTACACCTTC. This codes for CASSQETGGGDGYTF. The chain joins TRBV3-1 (or the pseudogene TRBV3-2) to TRBJ1-2, with TRBD1 matching 9 bases. The CDR3 is 15 residues long. CDR1 and CDR2 from the germline V gene are LGHDT and YNNKEL (reference sequence). Trimming at V came to 3 bases and at J to 6 bases, leaving 8 bases not matched to a gene.

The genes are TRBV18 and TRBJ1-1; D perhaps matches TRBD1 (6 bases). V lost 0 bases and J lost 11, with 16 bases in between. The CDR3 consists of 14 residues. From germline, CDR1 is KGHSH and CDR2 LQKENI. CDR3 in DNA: TGTGCCAGCTCACCACCGGCCAGGGGCAGCGGGGCTTTCTTT. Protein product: CASSPPARGSGAFF.

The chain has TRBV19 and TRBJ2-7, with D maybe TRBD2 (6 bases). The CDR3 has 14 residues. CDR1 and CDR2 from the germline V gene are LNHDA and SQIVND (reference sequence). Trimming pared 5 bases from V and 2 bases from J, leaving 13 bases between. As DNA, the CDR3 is TGTGCCAGTAGTCGGGGGAACTGGGCCTACGAGCAGTACTTC. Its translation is CASSRGNWAYEQYF.

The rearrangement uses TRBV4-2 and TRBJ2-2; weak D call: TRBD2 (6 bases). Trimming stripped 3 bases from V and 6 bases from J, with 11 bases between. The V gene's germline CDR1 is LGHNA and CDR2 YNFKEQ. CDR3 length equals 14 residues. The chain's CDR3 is CASSQLGGPGELFF. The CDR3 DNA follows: TGTGCCAGCAGCCAGCTCGGAGGGCCCGGGGAGCTGTTTTTT.

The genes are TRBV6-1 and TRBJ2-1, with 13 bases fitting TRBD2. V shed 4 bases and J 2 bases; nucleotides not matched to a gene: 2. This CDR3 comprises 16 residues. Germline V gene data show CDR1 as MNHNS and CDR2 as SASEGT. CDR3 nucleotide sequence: TGTGCCAGCAGTGCGGGACTAGCGGGGACCTACAATGAGCAGTTCTTC. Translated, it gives CASSAGLAGTYNEQFF.

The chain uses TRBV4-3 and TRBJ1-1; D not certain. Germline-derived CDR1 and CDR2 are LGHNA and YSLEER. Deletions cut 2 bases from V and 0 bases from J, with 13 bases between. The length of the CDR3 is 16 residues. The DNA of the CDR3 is TGCGCCAGCAGCCAACGGGCGGTCAGCATGAACACTGAAGCTTTCTTT. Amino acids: CASSQRAVSMNTEAFF.

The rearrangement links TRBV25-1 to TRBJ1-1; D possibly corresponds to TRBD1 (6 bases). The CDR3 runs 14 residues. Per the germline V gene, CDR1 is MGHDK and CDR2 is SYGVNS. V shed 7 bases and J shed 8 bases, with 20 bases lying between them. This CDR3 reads CASTAWGGGAEAFF. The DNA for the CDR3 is TGTGCCAGCACCGCCTGGGGAGGGGGAGCGGAAGCTTTCTTT. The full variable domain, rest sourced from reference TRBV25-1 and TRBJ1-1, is EADIYQTPRYLVIGTGKKITLECSQTMGHDKMYWYQQDPGMELHLIHYSYGVNSTEKGDLSSESTVSRIRTEHFPLTLESARPSHTSQYLCASTAWGGGAEAFFGQGTRLTVV.

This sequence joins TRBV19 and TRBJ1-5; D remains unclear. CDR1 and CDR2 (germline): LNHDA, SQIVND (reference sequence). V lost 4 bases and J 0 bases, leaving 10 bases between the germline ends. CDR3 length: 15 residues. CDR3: CASSTTTNSNQPQHF. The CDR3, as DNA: TGTGCCAGTAGTACAACGACTAATAGCAATCAGCCCCAGCATTTT.

CDR3 residues: CASSPGGLSGNTIYF. As DNA, the CDR3 is TGTGCCAGCAGCCCCGGGGGCCTCTCTGGAAACACCATATATTTT. The chain has TRBV9 and TRBJ1-3; D may be TRBD1 (6 bases). The germline V and J ends were trimmed by 4 bases and 0 bases, with 11 bases remaining between them. Germline lookup yields CDR1 SGDLS and CDR2 YYNGEE. This CDR3 spans 15 amino acids.

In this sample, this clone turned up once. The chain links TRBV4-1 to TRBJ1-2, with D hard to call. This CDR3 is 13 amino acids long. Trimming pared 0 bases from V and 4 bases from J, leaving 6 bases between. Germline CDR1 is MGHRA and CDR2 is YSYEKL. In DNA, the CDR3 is TGCGCCAGCAGCCAAGAACAGAGCTATGGCTACACCTTC. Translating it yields CASSQEQSYGYTF.

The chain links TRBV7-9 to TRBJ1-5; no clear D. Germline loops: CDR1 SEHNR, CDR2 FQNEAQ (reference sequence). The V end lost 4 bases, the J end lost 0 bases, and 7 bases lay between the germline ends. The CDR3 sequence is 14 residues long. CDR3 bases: TGTGCCAGCAGCTACAGCAATAGCAATCAGCCCCAGCATTTT. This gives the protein CASSYSNSNQPQHF. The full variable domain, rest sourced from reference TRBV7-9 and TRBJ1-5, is DTGVSQNPRHKITKRGQNVTFRCDPISEHNRLYWYRQTLGQGPEFLTYFQNEAQLEKSRLLSDRFSAERPKGSFSTLEIQRTEQGDSAMYLCASSYSNSNQPQHFGDGTRLSIL.

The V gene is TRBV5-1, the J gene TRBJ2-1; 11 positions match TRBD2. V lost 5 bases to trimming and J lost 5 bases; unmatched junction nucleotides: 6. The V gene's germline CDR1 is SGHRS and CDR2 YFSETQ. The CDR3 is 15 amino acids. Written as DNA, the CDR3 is TGCGCCAGCAGTCTACTAGCGGGAGCGAACAATGAGCAGTTCTTC. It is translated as CASSLLAGANNEQFF.

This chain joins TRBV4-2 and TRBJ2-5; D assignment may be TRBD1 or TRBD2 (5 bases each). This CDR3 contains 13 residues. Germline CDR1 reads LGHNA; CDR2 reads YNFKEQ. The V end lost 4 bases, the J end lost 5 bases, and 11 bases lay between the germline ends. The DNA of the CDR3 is TGTGCCAGCAGCCTGGGGACCACCGAGACCCAGTACTTC. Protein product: CASSLGTTETQYF.

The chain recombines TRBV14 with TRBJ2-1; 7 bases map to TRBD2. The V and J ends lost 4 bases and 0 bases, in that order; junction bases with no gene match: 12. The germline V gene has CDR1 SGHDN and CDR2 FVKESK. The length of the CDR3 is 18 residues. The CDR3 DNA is TGTGCCAGCAGCCGACTAGCTGGGATCATTAGCTCCTACAATGAGCAGTTCTTC. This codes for CASSRLAGIISSYNEQFF.

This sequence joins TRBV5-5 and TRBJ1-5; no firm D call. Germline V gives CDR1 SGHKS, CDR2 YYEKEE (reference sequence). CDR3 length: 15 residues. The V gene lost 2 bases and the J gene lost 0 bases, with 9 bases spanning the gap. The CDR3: CASSFGYYSNQPQHF. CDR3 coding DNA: TGTGCCAGCAGCTTCGGATATTATAGCAATCAGCCCCAGCATTTT. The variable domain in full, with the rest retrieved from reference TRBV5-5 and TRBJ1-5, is DAGVTQSPTHLIKTRGQQVTLRCSPISGHKSVSWYQQVLGQGPQFIFQYYEKEERGRGNFPDRFSARQFPNYSSELNVNALLLGDSALYLCASSFGYYSNQPQHFGDGTRLSIL.

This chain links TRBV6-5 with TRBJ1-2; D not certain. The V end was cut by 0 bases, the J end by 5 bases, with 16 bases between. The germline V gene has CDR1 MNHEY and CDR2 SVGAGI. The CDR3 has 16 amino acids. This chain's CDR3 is CASSYSVPRQLYGYTF. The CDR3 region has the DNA TGTGCCAGCAGTTACTCTGTACCGAGACAACTATATGGCTACACCTTC.

CDR3 bases: TGCAGCGTTGTGGCACAGGGTTCCAACTATGGCTACACCTTC. Protein: CSVVAQGSNYGYTF. This chain joins TRBV29-1 and TRBJ1-2, with D perhaps matching TRBD1 (6 bases). The CDR3 consists of 14 residues. Germline CDR1 reads SQVTM; CDR2 reads ANQGSEA. The germline V and J ends were trimmed by 4 bases and 2 bases, with 14 bases remaining between them. The full variable domain, rest sourced from reference TRBV29-1 and TRBJ1-2, is SAVISQKPSRDICQRGTSLTIQCQVDSQVTMMFWYRQQPGQSLTLIATANQGSEATYESGFVIDKFPISRPNLTFSTLTVSNMSPEDSSIYLCSVVAQGSNYGYTFGSGTRLTVV.

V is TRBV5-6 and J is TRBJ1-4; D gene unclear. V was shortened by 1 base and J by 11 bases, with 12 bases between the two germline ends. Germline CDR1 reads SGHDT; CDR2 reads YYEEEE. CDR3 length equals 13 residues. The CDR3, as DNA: TGTGCCAGCAGCTTGTTCCCCTTCAGTAAACTGTTTTTT. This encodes CASSLFPFSKLFF.

CDR3 sequence: CASSPPGQGGYEQYF. Here the CDR3 DNA reads TGTGCCAGCTCACCACCGGGACAGGGTGGTTACGAGCAGTACTTC. The chain is built from TRBV18 and TRBJ2-7; 9 bases fit TRBD1. Germline lookup yields CDR1 KGHSH and CDR2 LQKENI. V trimming: 0 bases; J trimming: 4 bases; junction bases outside the gene matches: 4. The CDR3 consists of 15 residues.

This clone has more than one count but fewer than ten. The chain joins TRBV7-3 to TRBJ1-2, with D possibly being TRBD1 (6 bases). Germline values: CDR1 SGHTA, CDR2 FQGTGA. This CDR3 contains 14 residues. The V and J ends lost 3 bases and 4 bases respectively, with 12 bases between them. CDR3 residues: CASSLQGGGYGYTF. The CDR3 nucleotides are TGTGCCAGCAGCTTGCAGGGAGGGGGCTATGGCTACACCTTC. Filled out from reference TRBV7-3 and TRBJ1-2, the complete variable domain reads GAGVSQTPSNKVTEKGKYVELRCDPISGHTALYWYRQSLGQGPEFLIYFQGTGAADDSGLPNDRFFAVRPEGSVSTLKIQRTERGDSAVYLCASSLQGGGYGYTFGSGTRLTVV.

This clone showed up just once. The chain's CDR3 is CASSLGLAGSYEQYF. In DNA form, the CDR3 reads TGTGCCAGCAGCCTAGGACTAGCGGGAAGTTACGAGCAGTACTTC. The genes are TRBV5-5 and TRBJ2-7; TRBD2 agrees at 12 bases. V lost 4 bases to trimming and J lost 4 bases; unmatched junction nucleotides: 6. CDR1 is SGHKS and CDR2 is YYEKEE in the germline V gene (reference sequence). This CDR3 has 15 residues. Looking up the rest from reference TRBV5-5 and TRBJ2-7 gives the full variable domain: DAGVTQSPTHLIKTRGQQVTLRCSPISGHKSVSWYQQVLGQGPQFIFQYYEKEERGRGNFPDRFSARQFPNYSSELNVNALLLGDSALYLCASSLGLAGSYEQYFGPGTRLTVT.

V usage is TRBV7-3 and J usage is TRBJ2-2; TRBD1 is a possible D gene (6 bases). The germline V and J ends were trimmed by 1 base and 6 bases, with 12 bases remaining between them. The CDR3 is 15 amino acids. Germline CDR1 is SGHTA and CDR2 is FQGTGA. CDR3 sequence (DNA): TGTGCCAGCAGCTTAAGTAGGGCAGGGGCCGGGGAGCTGTTTTTT. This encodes CASSLSRAGAGELFF.

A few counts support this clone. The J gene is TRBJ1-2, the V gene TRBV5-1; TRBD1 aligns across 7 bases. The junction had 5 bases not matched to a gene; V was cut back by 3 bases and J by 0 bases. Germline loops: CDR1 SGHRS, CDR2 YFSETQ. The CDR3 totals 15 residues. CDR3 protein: CASSWGQTTNYGYTF. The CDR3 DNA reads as TGCGCCAGCAGCTGGGGACAGACGACTAACTATGGCTACACCTTC.

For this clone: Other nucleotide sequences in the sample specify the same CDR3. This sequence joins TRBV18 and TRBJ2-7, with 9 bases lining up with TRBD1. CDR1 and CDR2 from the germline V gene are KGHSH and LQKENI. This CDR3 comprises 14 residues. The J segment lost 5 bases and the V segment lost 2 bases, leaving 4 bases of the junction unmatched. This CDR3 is CASSPRQGVNEQYF. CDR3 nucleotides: TGTGCCAGCTCACCAAGACAGGGGGTCAACGAGCAGTACTTC.